This paragraph reports one T cell receptor beta chain. No antigen is known for it. PCR employed 60 Vbeta and 13 Jbeta primers. Clones were read by immunoSEQ multiplex PCR, and TCRdb kept only the in-frame ones, dropping some. The table has approximately 200,000 clones, about 79% seen once. This sample is part of a study of cytomegalovirus exposure and HLA in healthy donors. Germline V lookup: CDR1 DFQATT, CDR2 SNEGSKA (reference sequence). Trimming shortened V by 4 bases and J by 5 bases, and 8 bases separated the two germline ends. This CDR3 comprises 11 residues. The study, taken as a whole, reports: In a later analysis, HLA-associated beta chains showed higher expansion and lower generation probabilities than comparable chains.

Sequenced: PBMCs. The sequence was collected from a man between 18 and 29 years old in good health and CMV-seronegative. The chain uses TRBV20-1 and TRBJ2-5; no firm D call. The CDR3 loop reads CSAMAWETQYF. The DNA for the CDR3 is TGCAGTGCTATGGCATGGGAGACCCAGTACTTC.